A selection of T cell receptor beta chains follows, all from one sample in a study of chemoradiotherapy in HPV16-positive cancers. Sequenced by immunoSEQ multiplex PCR; TCRdb stores in-frame clones only, minus some. Seen here are about 1,900 clones, approximately 79% observed once, and the top ten hold roughly 10%. The sequencing used tumor tissue, collected from a patient who underwent chemoradiotherapy. The receptors here all came from a human donor with HPV-associated anogenital cancer. Each CDR3 is given with its conserved first and last residue. D genes are given only for firm matches. Only some rows state a clone size, as once, few, many or a class for expanded clones.

cdr3_nt: TGTGCCAGCAGCCCCGGACTAGCGGGAACCGGGGAGCTGTTTTTT
cdr3_aa: CASSPGLAGTGELFF
j_call: TRBJ2-2
cdr3_length: 15
clone_size: -
d_call: TRBD2
v_call: TRBV5-4

cdr3_nt: TGTGCCAGCAGCGTAGATCGGCTAGCGGGGAGCTCCTACAATGAGCAGTTCTTC
cdr3_aa: CASSVDRLAGSSYNEQFF
j_call: TRBJ2-1
cdr3_length: 18
clone_size: once
d_call: TRBD2
v_call: TRBV9

cdr3_nt: TGTGCCAGTAGTAGCCGGGACGTCCTCTATTTT
cdr3_aa: CASSSRDVLYF
j_call: TRBJ2-3
cdr3_length: 11
clone_size: -
d_call: -
v_call: TRBV19

cdr3_nt: TGTGCCAGCACCATACCAGAAACCGGGGAGCTGTTTTTT
cdr3_aa: CASTIPETGELFF
j_call: TRBJ2-2
cdr3_length: 13
clone_size: -
d_call: -
v_call: TRBV6-6

cdr3_nt: TGTGCCAGCAGCTTCCGACAGGGGGCCACCACCGGGGAGCTGTTTTTT
cdr3_aa: CASSFRQGATTGELFF
j_call: TRBJ2-2
cdr3_length: 16
clone_size: -
d_call: TRBD1
v_call: TRBV7-9

cdr3_nt: TGTGCCAGCAGTGAGCCTACCACAGGGCTGTACTACGAGCAGTACTTC
cdr3_aa: CASSEPTTGLYYEQYF
j_call: TRBJ2-7
cdr3_length: 16
clone_size: -
d_call: -
v_call: TRBV25-1

cdr3_nt: TGTGCCAGCGCCGAGGACAGGGCCGAAAAACTGTTTTTT
cdr3_aa: CASAEDRAEKLFF
j_call: TRBJ1-4
cdr3_length: 13
clone_size: -
d_call: TRBD1
v_call: TRBV7-8

cdr3_nt: TGTGCCAGCAGCTTAGAAATGTCGGAGCGGCCCTACGAGCAGTACTTC
cdr3_aa: CASSLEMSERPYEQYF
j_call: TRBJ2-7
cdr3_length: 16
clone_size: -
d_call: -
v_call: TRBV7-9

cdr3_nt: TGTGCCAGCAGCTCCGGGAATCAGCCCCAGCATTTT
cdr3_aa: CASSSGNQPQHF
j_call: TRBJ1-5
cdr3_length: 12
clone_size: few
d_call: -
v_call: TRBV7-9

cdr3_nt: TGTGCCAGCAGCCGACGACTAGCGGGAGATATCAATGAGCAGTTCTTC
cdr3_aa: CASSRRLAGDINEQFF
j_call: TRBJ2-1
cdr3_length: 16
clone_size: -
d_call: TRBD2
v_call: TRBV7-8

cdr3_nt: TGTGCCAGCAGCCGGACCCTAGCGGGAGGCGGTACCTACGAGCAGTACTTC
cdr3_aa: CASSRTLAGGGTYEQYF
j_call: TRBJ2-7
cdr3_length: 17
clone_size: -
d_call: TRBD2
v_call: TRBV13

cdr3_nt: TGTGCCAGCAGCGCGACTAGCGGGGCTACACCCTACAATGAGCAGTTCTTC
cdr3_aa: CASSATSGATPYNEQFF
j_call: TRBJ2-1
cdr3_length: 17
clone_size: -
d_call: TRBD2
v_call: TRBV28

cdr3_nt: TGTGCCAGCAGTTTTACAGGGAGGGAGAAAGAGACCCAGTACTTC
cdr3_aa: CASSFTGREKETQYF
j_call: TRBJ2-5
cdr3_length: 15
clone_size: -
d_call: -
v_call: TRBV28

cdr3_nt: TGCGCCAGCAGCGAGGACAGGGTCCGGGGAGATGGCTACACCTTC
cdr3_aa: CASSEDRVRGDGYTF
j_call: TRBJ1-2
cdr3_length: 15
clone_size: -
d_call: TRBD1
v_call: TRBV5-1

cdr3_nt: TGCAGCGTCCCCAGGACAGGGAGCTCCTACAATGAGCAGTTCTTC
cdr3_aa: CSVPRTGSSYNEQFF
j_call: TRBJ2-1
cdr3_length: 15
clone_size: once
d_call: TRBD1
v_call: TRBV29-1

cdr3_nt: TGTGCCAGCAGTGAGCCTACCACAGGGCTGTACTACGAGCAGTACTTC
cdr3_aa: CASSEPTTGLYYEQYF
j_call: TRBJ2-7
cdr3_length: 16
clone_size: -
d_call: -
v_call: TRBV25-1

cdr3_nt: TGTGCCAGCAGTGAGGGTGGGGCACCAACCTACGAGCAGTACTTC
cdr3_aa: CASSEGGAPTYEQYF
j_call: TRBJ2-7
cdr3_length: 15
clone_size: -
d_call: -
v_call: TRBV6-1

cdr3_nt: TGTGCCAGCTCCCCCACGGGAGCTGAGCAGTTCTTC
cdr3_aa: CASSPTGAEQFF
j_call: TRBJ2-1
cdr3_length: 12
clone_size: few
d_call: -
v_call: TRBV18

cdr3_nt: TGTGCCAGCAGTGAAGTCCAAACCAGGGGGGGCTACGAGCAGTACTTC
cdr3_aa: CASSEVQTRGGYEQYF
j_call: TRBJ2-7
cdr3_length: 16
clone_size: -
d_call: -
v_call: TRBV2

cdr3_nt: TGTGCCAGCAGCTCGGGAGCGGGAGGCCACAATGAGCAGTTCTTC
cdr3_aa: CASSSGAGGHNEQFF
j_call: TRBJ2-1
cdr3_length: 15
clone_size: -
d_call: TRBD2
v_call: TRBV7-8

cdr3_nt: TGTGCCAGCAGTTTATGGGGACTAGCGGGAGCAGATACGCAGTATTTT
cdr3_aa: CASSLWGLAGADTQYF
j_call: TRBJ2-3
cdr3_length: 16
clone_size: once
d_call: TRBD2
v_call: TRBV28

cdr3_nt: TGTGCCAGCAGCTTTGGGACAGGGGGTAACAAGCCCCAGCATTTT
cdr3_aa: CASSFGTGGNKPQHF
j_call: TRBJ1-5
cdr3_length: 15
clone_size: -
d_call: TRBD1
v_call: TRBV7-8

cdr3_nt: TGTGCCAGCAGGGGACAGCCAGAGAACACTGAAGCTTTCTTT
cdr3_aa: CASRGQPENTEAFF
j_call: TRBJ1-1
cdr3_length: 14
clone_size: once
d_call: TRBD1
v_call: TRBV9

cdr3_nt: TGTGCCATCAGTGAGTGGACAGCCACTGAAGCTTTCTTT
cdr3_aa: CAISEWTATEAFF
j_call: TRBJ1-1
cdr3_length: 13
clone_size: -
d_call: -
v_call: TRBV10-3

cdr3_nt: TGTGCCAGCAGCGGGACGGGCGTCGAGCAGTACTTC
cdr3_aa: CASSGTGVEQYF
j_call: TRBJ2-7
cdr3_length: 12
clone_size: few
d_call: -
v_call: TRBV5-4

cdr3_nt: TGTGCCAGCTTCCGGGGAGTCGGGTCCTACAATGAGCAGTTCTTC
cdr3_aa: CASFRGVGSYNEQFF
j_call: TRBJ2-1
cdr3_length: 15
clone_size: -
d_call: -
v_call: TRBV2

cdr3_nt: TGTGCCAGCAGAGACAACTACGGGCAGTACTTC
cdr3_aa: CASRDNYGQYF
j_call: TRBJ2-7
cdr3_length: 11
clone_size: -
d_call: -
v_call: TRBV27

cdr3_nt: TGTGCCAGTGGTCAGGGACTTCACAATGAGCAGTTCTTC
cdr3_aa: CASGQGLHNEQFF
j_call: TRBJ2-1
cdr3_length: 13
clone_size: -
d_call: -
v_call: TRBV19

cdr3_nt: TGTGCCAGCAGCGCCGGGACAGCTTATGGCTACACCTTC
cdr3_aa: CASSAGTAYGYTF
j_call: TRBJ1-2
cdr3_length: 13
clone_size: -
d_call: TRBD1
v_call: TRBV9

cdr3_nt: TGCGCCAGCAGCCAAGAAGGGGGGAACTCCTACAATGAGCAGTTCTTC
cdr3_aa: CASSQEGGNSYNEQFF
j_call: TRBJ2-1
cdr3_length: 16
clone_size: -
d_call: -
v_call: TRBV4-1

cdr3_nt: TGCGCCAGCAGCCCCGGACAGGGGGCTGGCGGCTACACCTTC
cdr3_aa: CASSPGQGAGGYTF
j_call: TRBJ1-2
cdr3_length: 14
clone_size: -
d_call: TRBD1
v_call: TRBV5-1

cdr3_nt: TGTGCCAGCAGTGAAGGAGCGGGATCGGGTTATGGCTACACCTTC
cdr3_aa: CASSEGAGSGYGYTF
j_call: TRBJ1-2
cdr3_length: 15
clone_size: -
d_call: -
v_call: TRBV6-1

cdr3_nt: TGTGCCAGCATCCCAGGAGGGACAGGGGGCTCCTACGAGCAGTACTTC
cdr3_aa: CASIPGGTGGSYEQYF
j_call: TRBJ2-7
cdr3_length: 16
clone_size: few
d_call: TRBD1
v_call: TRBV11-1

cdr3_nt: TGTGCCAGTAGTATATCTTCAGGGGTGGTCTACGAGCAGTACTTC
cdr3_aa: CASSISSGVVYEQYF
j_call: TRBJ2-7
cdr3_length: 15
clone_size: -
d_call: -
v_call: TRBV19

cdr3_nt: TGTGCCAGCAGCTTAATTTCAGGTCTCCTCTACGAGCAGTACTTC
cdr3_aa: CASSLISGLLYEQYF
j_call: TRBJ2-7
cdr3_length: 15
clone_size: -
d_call: -
v_call: TRBV7-9

cdr3_nt: TGTGCCAGCAGCCAAGCGGGGGCAGCCCGACCGTACTTC
cdr3_aa: CASSQAGAARPYF
j_call: TRBJ2-7
cdr3_length: 13
clone_size: once
d_call: -
v_call: TRBV14

cdr3_nt: TGCAGCGTAGCGGGAAACACCGGGGAGCTGTTTTTT
cdr3_aa: CSVAGNTGELFF
j_call: TRBJ2-2
cdr3_length: 12
clone_size: -
d_call: TRBD2
v_call: TRBV29-1